Sequencing of this T cell receptor (beta chain) was carried out in a study of T cell responses to AZD1222 COVID-19 vaccine. Germline V gene sequence: CDR1 MNHEY, CDR2 SVGAGI. There are 14 residues in the CDR3. Between the trimmed V and J ends, which lost 10 bases and 3 bases, there was a span of 17 bases. This clone was detected a few times. Profiled with immunoSEQ multiplex PCR; TCRdb holds only in-frame clones, not every one. The data hold over 100,000 clones, with 87% observed a single time. The sequencing here drew on peripheral blood, taken 28 days after the second AZD1222 dose. The V and J genes are TRBV6-5 and TRBJ2-3; D perhaps matches TRBD1 (5 bases). This TCR was recovered from an adult who received the AZD1222 COVID-19 vaccine. In nucleotides, the CDR3 is TGTGCCACCCACCAGGGCGTGGAGACAGATACGCAGTATTTT. Translation gives CATHQGVETDTQYF.